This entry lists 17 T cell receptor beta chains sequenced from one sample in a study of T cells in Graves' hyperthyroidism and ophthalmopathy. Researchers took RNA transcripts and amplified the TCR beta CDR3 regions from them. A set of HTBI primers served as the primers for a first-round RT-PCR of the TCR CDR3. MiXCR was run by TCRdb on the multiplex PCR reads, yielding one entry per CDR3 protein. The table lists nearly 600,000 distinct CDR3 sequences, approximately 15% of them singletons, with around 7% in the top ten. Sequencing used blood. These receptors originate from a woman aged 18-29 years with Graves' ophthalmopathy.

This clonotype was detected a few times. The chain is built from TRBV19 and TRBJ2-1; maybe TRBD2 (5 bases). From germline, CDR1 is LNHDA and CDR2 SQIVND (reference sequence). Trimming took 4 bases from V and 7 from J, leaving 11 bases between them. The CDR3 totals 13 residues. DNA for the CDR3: TGTGCCAGTAGTACCATACTAGAAAATGAGCAGTTCTTC. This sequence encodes CASSTILENEQFF.

DNA for the CDR3: TGTGCCAGCAGCCGCGACAGGGTCATGTCGGGAGGGCCACTTTACGAGCAGTACTTC. It translates to CASSRDRVMSGGPLYEQYF. The V gene is TRBV5-8, the J gene TRBJ2-7; TRBD2 is a possible D gene (8 bases). This CDR3 spans 19 amino acids. V was pared by 4 bases and J by 4 bases, with 30 bases between. Germline CDR1 is SGHTS and CDR2 is YDEGEE. The variable domain in full, completed from reference TRBV5-8 and TRBJ2-7, reads EAGVTQSPTHLIKTRGQQATLRCSPISGHTSVYWYQQALGLGLQFLLWYDEGEERNRGNFPPRFSGRQFPNYSSELNVNALELEDSALYLCASSRDRVMSGGPLYEQYFGPGTRLTVT.

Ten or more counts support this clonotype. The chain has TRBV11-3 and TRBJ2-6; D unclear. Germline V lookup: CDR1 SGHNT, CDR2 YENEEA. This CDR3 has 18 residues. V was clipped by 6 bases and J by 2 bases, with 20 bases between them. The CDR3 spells CASSYYPTRRPGANVLTF. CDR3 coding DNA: TGTGCCAGCAGTTATTACCCTACGCGGCGCCCTGGGGCCAACGTCCTGACTTTC. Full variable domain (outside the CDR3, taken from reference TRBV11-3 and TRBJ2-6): EAGVVQSPRYKIIEKKQPVAFWCNPISGHNTLYWYLQNLGQGPELLIRYENEEAVDDSQLPKDRFSAERLKGVDSTLKIQPAELGDSAVYLCASSYYPTRRPGANVLTFGAGSRLTVL.

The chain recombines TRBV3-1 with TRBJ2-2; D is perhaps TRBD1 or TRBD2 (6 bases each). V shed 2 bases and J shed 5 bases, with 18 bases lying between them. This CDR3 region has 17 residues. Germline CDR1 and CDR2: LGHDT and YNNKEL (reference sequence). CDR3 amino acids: CASSQWYGGAGTGELFF. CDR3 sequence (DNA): TGTGCCAGCAGCCAATGGTACGGGGGCGCTGGGACCGGGGAGCTGTTTTTT.

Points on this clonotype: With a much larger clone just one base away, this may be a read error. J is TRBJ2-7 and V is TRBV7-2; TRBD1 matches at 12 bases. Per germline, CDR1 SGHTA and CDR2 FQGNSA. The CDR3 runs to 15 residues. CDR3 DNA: TGTGCCAGCAGCCACCGGGACAGGGGGCCCTACGAGCTGTACTTC. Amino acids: CASSHRDRGPYELYF.

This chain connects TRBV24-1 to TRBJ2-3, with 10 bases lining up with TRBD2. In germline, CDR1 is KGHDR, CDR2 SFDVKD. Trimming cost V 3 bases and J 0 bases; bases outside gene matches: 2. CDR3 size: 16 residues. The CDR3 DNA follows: TGTGCCACCAGTGATCCTAGCGGGAGTAGCACAGATACGCAGTATTTT. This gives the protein CATSDPSGSSTDTQYF.

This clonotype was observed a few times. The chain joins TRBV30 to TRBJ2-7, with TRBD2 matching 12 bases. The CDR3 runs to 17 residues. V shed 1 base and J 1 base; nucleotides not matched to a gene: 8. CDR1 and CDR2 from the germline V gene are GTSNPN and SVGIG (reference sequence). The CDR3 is CAWSGTSGIPQSYEQYF. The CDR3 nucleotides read TGTGCCTGGAGTGGGACTAGCGGGATCCCTCAATCCTACGAGCAGTACTTC. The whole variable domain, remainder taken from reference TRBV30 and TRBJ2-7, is SQTIHQWPATLVQPVGSPLSLECTVEGTSNPNLYWYRQAAGRGLQLLFYSVGIGQISSEVPQNLSASRPQDRQFILSSKKLLLSDSGFYLCAWSGTSGIPQSYEQYFGPGTRLTVT.

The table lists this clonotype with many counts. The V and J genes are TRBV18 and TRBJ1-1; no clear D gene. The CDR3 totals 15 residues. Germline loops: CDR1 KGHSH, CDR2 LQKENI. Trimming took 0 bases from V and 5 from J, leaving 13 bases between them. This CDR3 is CASSPPGLSRTEAFF. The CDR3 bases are TGTGCCAGCTCACCACCGGGCCTAAGTCGGACTGAAGCTTTCTTT. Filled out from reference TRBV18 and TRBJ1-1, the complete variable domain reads NAGVMQNPRHLVRRRGQEARLRCSPMKGHSHVYWYRQLPEEGLKFMVYLQKENIIDESGMPKERFSAEFPKEGPSILRIQQVVRGDSAAYFCASSPPGLSRTEAFFGQGTRLTVV.

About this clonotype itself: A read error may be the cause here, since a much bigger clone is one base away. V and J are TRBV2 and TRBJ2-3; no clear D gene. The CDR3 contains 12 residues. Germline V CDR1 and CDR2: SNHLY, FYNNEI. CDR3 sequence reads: CTSFKGTDTQYF. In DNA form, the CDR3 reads TGTACCAGTTTTAAGGGCACAGATACGCAGTATTTT.

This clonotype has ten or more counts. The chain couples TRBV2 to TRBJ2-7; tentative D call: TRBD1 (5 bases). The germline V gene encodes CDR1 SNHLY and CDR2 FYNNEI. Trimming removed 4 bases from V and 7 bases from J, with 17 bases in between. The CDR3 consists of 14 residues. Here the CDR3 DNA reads TGTGCCAGCAGTGTACAGGCAACTTTTCGGGAGCAGTACTTC. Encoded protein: CASSVQATFREQYF. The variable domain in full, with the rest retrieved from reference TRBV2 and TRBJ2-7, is EPEVTQTPSHQVTQMGQEVILRCVPISNHLYFYWYRQILGQKVEFLVSFYNNEISEKSEIFDDQFSVERPDGSNFTLKIRSTKLEDSAMYFCASSVQATFREQYFGPGTRLTVT.

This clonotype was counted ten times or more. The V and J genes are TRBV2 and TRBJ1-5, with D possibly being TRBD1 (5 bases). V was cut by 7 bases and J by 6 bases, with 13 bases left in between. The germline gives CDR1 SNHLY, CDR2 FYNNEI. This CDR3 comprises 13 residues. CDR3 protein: CASTQGGGQPQHF. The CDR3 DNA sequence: TGTGCCAGCACTCAGGGAGGAGGTCAGCCCCAGCATTTT.

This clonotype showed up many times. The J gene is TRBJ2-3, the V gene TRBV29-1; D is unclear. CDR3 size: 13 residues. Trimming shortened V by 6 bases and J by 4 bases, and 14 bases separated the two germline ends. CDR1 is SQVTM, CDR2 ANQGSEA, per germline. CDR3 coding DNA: TGCAGCGTAACCGGACCCCTCTCAGATACGCAGTATTTT. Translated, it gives CSVTGPLSDTQYF.

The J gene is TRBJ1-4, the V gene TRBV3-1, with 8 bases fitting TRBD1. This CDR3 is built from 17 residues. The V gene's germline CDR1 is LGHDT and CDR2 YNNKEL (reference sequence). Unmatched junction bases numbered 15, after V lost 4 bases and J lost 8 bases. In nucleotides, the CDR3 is TGTGCCAGCAGCCTTCGGACAGGGTTCGGCGTGAACGAAAAACTGTTTTTT. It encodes CASSLRTGFGVNEKLFF.

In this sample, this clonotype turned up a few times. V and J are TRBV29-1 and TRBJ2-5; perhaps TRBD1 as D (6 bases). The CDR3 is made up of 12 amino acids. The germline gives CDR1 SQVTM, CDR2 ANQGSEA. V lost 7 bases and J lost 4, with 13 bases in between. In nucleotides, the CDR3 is TGCAGCGCCCGACAGGCAGGAGAGACCCAGTACTTC. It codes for CSARQAGETQYF.

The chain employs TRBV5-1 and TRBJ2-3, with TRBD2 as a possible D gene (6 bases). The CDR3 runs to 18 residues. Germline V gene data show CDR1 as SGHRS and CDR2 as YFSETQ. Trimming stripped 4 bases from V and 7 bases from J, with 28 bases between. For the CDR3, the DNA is TGCGCCAGCAGCCCCCTGGTTGCGGGACGCTCGGCCCCTTATACGCAGTATTTT. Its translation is CASSPLVAGRSAPYTQYF.

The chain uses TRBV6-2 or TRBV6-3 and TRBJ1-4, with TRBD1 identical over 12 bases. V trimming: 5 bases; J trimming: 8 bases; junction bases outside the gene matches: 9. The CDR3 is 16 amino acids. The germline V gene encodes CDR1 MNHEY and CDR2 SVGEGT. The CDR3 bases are TGTGCCAGCAGTACCAGACCGGGACAGGGGGCCGAAAAACTGTTTTTT. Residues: CASSTRPGQGAEKLFF.

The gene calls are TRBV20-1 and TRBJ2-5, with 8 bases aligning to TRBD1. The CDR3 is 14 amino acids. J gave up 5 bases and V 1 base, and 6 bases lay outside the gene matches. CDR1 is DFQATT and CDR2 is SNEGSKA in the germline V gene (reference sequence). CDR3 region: CSARVDRAWETQYF. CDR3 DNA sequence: TGCAGTGCTAGAGTGGACAGGGCTTGGGAGACCCAGTACTTC.